This is a list of T cell receptor beta chains from one sample in a study of circulating and synovial CD4+ cells in juvenile arthritis. Repertoires were generated with immunoSEQ multiplex PCR, while TCRdb's copy carries only in-frame clones and drops some. This repertoire shows around 3,100 clones, roughly 84% found once; its top ten account for roughly 4.2%. Sequencing was carried out using CD4+ T cells from synovial fluid. The receptors here all came from a human donor with juvenile idiopathic arthritis. Both conserved end residues are part of each CDR3. Fields, in order: J gene, clone size, CDR3 length, V gene, D gene, CDR3 protein, CDR3 DNA. The D gene is left open where the match is weak. Rows give clone size only sometimes, using once, few, many, or a class for an expanded clone.

j_call: TRBJ2-5; clone_size: NA; cdr3_length: 16; v_call: TRBV5-1; d_call: TRBD2; cdr3_aa: CASSLGGGGNQETQYF; cdr3_nt: TGCGCCAGCAGCTTGGGAGGCGGGGGGAACCAAGAGACCCAGTACTTC
j_call: TRBJ2-2; clone_size: NA; cdr3_length: 16; v_call: TRBV28; d_call: TRBD1; cdr3_aa: CASSLPQGAVAGELFF; cdr3_nt: TGTGCCAGCAGTTTGCCCCAGGGGGCGGTTGCCGGGGAGCTGTTTTTT
j_call: TRBJ1-1; clone_size: NA; cdr3_length: 14; v_call: TRBV5-6; d_call: NA; cdr3_aa: CASSLELGLTEAFF; cdr3_nt: TGTGCCAGCAGCTTGGAGCTGGGACTCACTGAAGCTTTCTTT
j_call: TRBJ2-2; clone_size: NA; cdr3_length: 15; v_call: TRBV7-2; d_call: NA; cdr3_aa: CASSPRGGLGGELFF; cdr3_nt: TGTGCCAGCAGCCCGCGGGGCGGCTTGGGCGGGGAGCTGTTTTTT
j_call: TRBJ1-5; clone_size: few; cdr3_length: 14; v_call: TRBV19; d_call: TRBD1; cdr3_aa: CASSSVTGGQPQHF; cdr3_nt: TGTGCCAGTAGTTCGGTGACAGGGGGTCAGCCCCAGCATTTT
j_call: TRBJ1-1; clone_size: NA; cdr3_length: 14; v_call: TRBV21-1; d_call: NA; cdr3_aa: CASSKGDRGTEAFF; cdr3_nt: TGTGCCAGCAGCAAAGGAGATCGTGGCACTGAAGCTTTCTTT
j_call: TRBJ2-5; clone_size: once; cdr3_length: 14; v_call: TRBV6-1; d_call: TRBD1; cdr3_aa: CASSETGGQETQYF; cdr3_nt: TGTGCCAGCAGTGAAACAGGGGGCCAAGAGACCCAGTACTTC
j_call: TRBJ1-4; clone_size: NA; cdr3_length: 14; v_call: TRBV28; d_call: NA; cdr3_aa: CASSGQGLGEKLFF; cdr3_nt: TGTGCCAGCAGTGGGCAGGGTTTGGGTGAAAAACTGTTTTTT
j_call: TRBJ2-2; clone_size: NA; cdr3_length: 17; v_call: TRBV9; d_call: TRBD1; cdr3_aa: CASSVGQGGASTGELFF; cdr3_nt: TGTGCCAGCAGCGTTGGACAGGGTGGCGCGAGCACCGGGGAGCTGTTTTTT
j_call: TRBJ1-1; clone_size: NA; cdr3_length: 15; v_call: TRBV15; d_call: NA; cdr3_aa: CATSRDRRGNTEAFF; cdr3_nt: TGTGCCACCAGCAGAGATCGACGGGGGAACACTGAAGCTTTCTTT
j_call: TRBJ2-3; clone_size: NA; cdr3_length: 14; v_call: TRBV5-6; d_call: TRBD1; cdr3_aa: CASSFGDRGDTQYF; cdr3_nt: TGTGCCAGCAGCTTTGGGGACAGGGGAGATACGCAGTATTTT
j_call: TRBJ2-1; clone_size: NA; cdr3_length: 14; v_call: TRBV7-6; d_call: TRBD1; cdr3_aa: CASSLRGQGNEQFF; cdr3_nt: TGTGCCAGCAGCTTAAGGGGACAGGGGAATGAGCAGTTCTTC
j_call: TRBJ2-7; clone_size: NA; cdr3_length: 15; v_call: TRBV7-2; d_call: TRBD2; cdr3_aa: CASSLGAGGYYEQYF; cdr3_nt: TGTGCCAGCAGCTTAGGAGCGGGGGGCTACTACGAGCAGTACTTC
j_call: TRBJ1-4; clone_size: few; cdr3_length: 14; v_call: TRBV16; d_call: TRBD1; cdr3_aa: CASSWRQGNEKLFF; cdr3_nt: TGTGCCAGCAGCTGGAGACAGGGTAATGAAAAACTGTTTTTT
j_call: TRBJ2-7; clone_size: NA; cdr3_length: 18; v_call: TRBV4-2; d_call: NA; cdr3_aa: CASSQESLVRVSLHEQYF; cdr3_nt: TGTGCCAGCAGCCAAGAGTCTTTGGTGCGGGTTTCTCTCCACGAGCAGTACTTC
j_call: TRBJ1-1; clone_size: NA; cdr3_length: 13; v_call: TRBV6-5; d_call: NA; cdr3_aa: CASQRAQNTEAFF; cdr3_nt: TGTGCCAGCCAAAGAGCCCAGAACACTGAAGCTTTCTTT
j_call: TRBJ1-5; clone_size: NA; cdr3_length: 16; v_call: TRBV27; d_call: TRBD1; cdr3_aa: CATRDRGGMGNQPQHF; cdr3_nt: TGTGCCACCCGGGACAGGGGGGGAATGGGCAATCAGCCCCAGCATTTT
j_call: TRBJ1-1; clone_size: NA; cdr3_length: 14; v_call: TRBV27; d_call: TRBD1; cdr3_aa: CASRPSTGTTEAFF; cdr3_nt: TGTGCCAGCAGACCATCGACAGGGACCACTGAAGCTTTCTTT
j_call: TRBJ1-6; clone_size: NA; cdr3_length: 15; v_call: TRBV7-3; d_call: TRBD1; cdr3_aa: CASSQSGGHNSPLHF; cdr3_nt: TGTGCCAGCAGCCAATCAGGGGGCCATAATTCACCCCTCCACTTT
j_call: TRBJ2-1; clone_size: NA; cdr3_length: 15; v_call: TRBV7-7; d_call: TRBD2; cdr3_aa: CASSVSGGARNEQFF; cdr3_nt: TGTGCCAGCAGCGTCAGCGGGGGGGCCAGGAATGAGCAGTTCTTC
j_call: TRBJ1-2; clone_size: NA; cdr3_length: 13; v_call: TRBV5-8; d_call: TRBD1; cdr3_aa: CASRRPGGYGYTF; cdr3_nt: TGTGCCAGCAGGCGGCCAGGGGGCTATGGCTACACCTTC
j_call: TRBJ1-4; clone_size: few; cdr3_length: 13; v_call: TRBV2; d_call: NA; cdr3_aa: CASIDRPPEKLFF; cdr3_nt: TGTGCCAGCATTGACAGGCCTCCCGAAAAACTGTTTTTT
j_call: TRBJ2-1; clone_size: NA; cdr3_length: 16; v_call: TRBV5-4; d_call: NA; cdr3_aa: CASSFVFDRTVNEQFF; cdr3_nt: TGTGCCAGCAGCTTCGTATTCGACAGGACTGTAAATGAGCAGTTCTTC
j_call: TRBJ1-5; clone_size: NA; cdr3_length: 13; v_call: TRBV6-1; d_call: NA; cdr3_aa: CASSERVNQPQHF; cdr3_nt: TGTGCCAGCAGTGAGAGGGTCAATCAGCCCCAGCATTTT
j_call: TRBJ1-1; clone_size: NA; cdr3_length: 16; v_call: TRBV4-2; d_call: TRBD1; cdr3_aa: CASSQDRDRAGTEAFF; cdr3_nt: TGTGCCAGCAGCCAAGACCGCGACAGGGCGGGCACTGAAGCTTTCTTT
j_call: TRBJ2-6; clone_size: NA; cdr3_length: 15; v_call: TRBV11-1; d_call: NA; cdr3_aa: CASSLTDSGANVLTF; cdr3_nt: TGTGCCAGCAGCTTAACAGACTCTGGGGCCAACGTCCTGACTTTC
j_call: TRBJ2-1; clone_size: NA; cdr3_length: 16; v_call: TRBV4-1; d_call: TRBD2; cdr3_aa: CASSQPPLAGGNEQFF; cdr3_nt: TGCGCCAGCAGCCAACCCCCACTAGCGGGTGGCAATGAGCAGTTCTTC